This TCR beta chain was captured by sequencing in a study of T-cell memory formation after mild COVID-19. Deletions cut 4 bases from V and 6 bases from J, with 14 bases between. Germline assignment: CDR1 WSHSY and CDR2 SAAADI. The CDR3 loop spans 14 amino acids. One entry per CDR3 protein results from TCRdb running MiXCR on the 5' RACE reads. The table includes 300,000 to 400,000 distinct CDR3 sequences, roughly 13% detected once. The chain combines TRBV10-2 with TRBJ2-3; a possible D gene is TRBD1 (6 bases). The receptor's source is a man between 18 and 29 years old who had mild COVID-19 (a few samples of this study predate the infection). Cell type and time point are not known. The material sequenced was PBMCs or a T cell subset sorted from them (not recorded which). The CDR3 here is CASSGTVGRDTQYF. The CDR3 bases are TGCGCCAGCAGTGGGACAGTGGGTAGGGATACGCAGTATTTT.